A single sample is the source of the 7 T cell receptor beta chains below, sequenced in a study of T cells in Graves' hyperthyroidism and ophthalmopathy. Amplification of TCR beta CDR3 regions was performed using RNA transcripts as template. The HTBI primer set drove a first-round RT-PCR of the TCR CDR3. TCRdb redid the calling of the multiplex PCR reads with MiXCR, one entry per CDR3 protein. The profile shows 40,000 or so distinct CDR3 sequences, around half of them singletons. The sequencing sample was made of blood. These receptors all come from a woman aged 50 to 60 with Graves' hyperthyroidism that later progressed to Graves' ophthalmopathy.

With respect to this clonotype: A read error may produce the germline difference seen at one junction end. J is TRBJ1-1 and V is TRBV7-3; D may be TRBD1 (5 bases). CDR1 is SGHTA and CDR2 is FQGTGA in the germline V gene. The CDR3 contains 14 residues. Written as DNA, the CDR3 is TGTGCCAGCAGCTTAGTGGGGCGGCGGACTGAGGCTTTCTTT. Amino acid sequence: CASSLVGRRTEAFF.

This clonotype was counted many times. The chain links TRBV7-6 to TRBJ2-3, with 10 bases fitting TRBD2. Germline trimming cut 1 base from V and 0 bases from J; bases unmatched to any gene: 10. Per the germline V gene, CDR1 is SGHVS and CDR2 is FNYEAQ. CDR3 length: 19 amino acids. The chain's CDR3 is CASSLGVPSGSTSTDTQYF. Here the CDR3 DNA reads TGTGCCAGCAGCTTAGGGGTCCCTAGCGGGAGCACTAGCACAGATACGCAGTATTTT.

This clonotype has only one observation. The chain combines TRBV2 with TRBJ2-7, with TRBD2 identical over 14 bases. The V segment lost 6 bases and the J segment 2 bases; nucleotides outside the gene matches: 6. CDR1 is SNHLY and CDR2 is FYNNEI in the germline V gene. The CDR3 has 16 amino acids. This CDR3 reads CASRPGTSGSTYEQYF. DNA of the CDR3: TGTGCCAGCAGACCTGGGACTAGCGGGAGTACCTACGAGCAGTACTTC.

DNA of the CDR3: TGTGCCACCAGCAGAGCCTTTAGGGGGATTGGTCAGCCCCAGCATTTT. This translates into CATSRAFRGIGQPQHF. V is TRBV15 and J is TRBJ1-5; D is perhaps TRBD1 (6 bases). V was clipped by 1 base and J by 6 bases, with 16 bases between them. The CDR3 has 16 residues. Germline loops: CDR1 LNHNV, CDR2 YYDKDF (reference sequence).

About this clonotype itself: One end of the junction does not line up with germline, which may come from a read error. V gene TRBV24-1 combines with J gene TRBJ2-3, with D perhaps TRBD2 (5 bases). Germline lookup yields CDR1 KGHDR and CDR2 SFDVKD. This CDR3 comprises 12 residues. In DNA form, the CDR3 reads TGTGCCACCATTGATCTGGAGGATACACAGTATTTT. Translation gives CATIDLEDTQYF.

The chain uses TRBV2 and TRBJ1-5, with D unresolved. CDR3 size: 16 residues. Germline lookup yields CDR1 SNHLY and CDR2 FYNNEI. V was pared by 6 bases and J by 6 bases, with 21 bases between. CDR3 DNA sequence: TGTGCCAGCAGGTTACAGATCGCACCGGCAAGTCAGCCCCAGCATTTT. It translates to CASRLQIAPASQPQHF. The complete variable domain, with remaining parts taken from reference TRBV2 and TRBJ1-5, reads EPEVTQTPSHQVTQMGQEVILRCVPISNHLYFYWYRQILGQKVEFLVSFYNNEISEKSEIFDDQFSVERPDGSNFTLKIRSTKLEDSAMYFCASRLQIAPASQPQHFGDGTRLSIL.

The gene calls are TRBV20-1 and TRBJ2-5, with TRBD2 as a possible D gene (7 bases). This CDR3 contains 16 residues. Germline CDR1 and CDR2: DFQATT and SNEGSKA (reference sequence). The ends were cut back, 3 bases at V and 9 bases at J, with 26 bases in the middle. This CDR3 reads CSASLSGTHSNQPQYF. The CDR3 nucleotides read TGCAGTGCTAGCCTCAGCGGGACACATAGCAATCAGCCCCAGTACTTC.